The T cell receptor beta chain described here comes from a study of cytomegalovirus exposure and HLA in healthy donors. As for this clone: Its antigen remains unidentified.

Findings and caveats of the study: Later on, analysis showed that most CMV-associated TCR beta chains appeared to be HLA-restricted.

The study ran its PCR with 60 Vbeta and 13 Jbeta primers. Original analysis: Among the unique TCR beta chains that a later analysis counted, some 73 million in all, approximately 12 million were shared. The table came from immunoSEQ multiplex PCR; TCRdb's copy has only in-frame clones and leaves some out. D and trimming were read from the DNA, whereas the V and J calls and clone size are those reported in that table. Of some 150,000 clones listed, around 81% were seen once; the top ten hold around 6.8%. Germline-derived CDR1 and CDR2 are WSHSY and SAAADI. This CDR3 is built from 14 residues. The trim removed 5 bases at V and 0 bases at J, leaving 2 bases unmatched.

Sequencing input: PBMCs. The clonotype comes from a man between 35 and 55 years old in good health and CMV-seropositive. This chain joins TRBV10-2 and TRBJ2-7; 9 positions match TRBD2. The CDR3 reads CASSLAGASYEQYF. CDR3 coding DNA: TGCGCCAGCAGTTTAGCGGGGGCCTCCTACGAGCAGTACTTC.